This passage covers 23 T cell receptor beta chains from one sample sequenced in a study of shared clonotypes between healthy human individuals. The method was immunoSEQ multiplex PCR; TCRdb's version includes in-frame clones alone and lacks a portion of them. Among millions of clones listed, more than 85% were seen once. Sequenced material: naive CD4+ T cells from PBMCs. Subset reported: CD45RA+ positively selected. These receptors were obtained from a man between 18 and 35 years old in good health. Some clones in this sample may be carry-over from other donors' samples.

A few counts support this clone. V usage is TRBV21-1 and J usage is TRBJ1-5; the table's TRBD1 call for D was not verified on the DNA. TRBV21-1 has pseudogene status. This CDR3 is built from 16 residues. The DNA of the CDR3 is TGTGCCAGCAGCAACCCGGACAGGGACAGCAATCAGCCCCAGCATTTT. Translated: CASSNPDRDSNQPQHF.

The gene calls are TRBV19 and TRBJ2-5; D tentatively fits TRBD1 or TRBD2 (5 bases each). The germline gives CDR1 LNHDA, CDR2 SQIVND (reference sequence). This CDR3 has 12 amino acids. V was trimmed by 10 bases and J by 5 bases, leaving 14 bases between them. Written as DNA, the CDR3 is TGTGCCACCAGAGAGTGGGGGGAGACCCAGTACTTC. It yields the protein CATREWGETQYF.

The gene calls are TRBV5-1 and TRBJ2-7; unclear D gene. V shed 0 bases and J shed 3 bases, with 10 bases lying between them. CDR1 and CDR2 (germline): SGHRS, YFSETQ. This CDR3 region has 14 residues. Here the CDR3 DNA reads TGCGCCAGCAGCTTGGAGGCCAGGAACTACGAGCAGTACTTC. The encoded protein is CASSLEARNYEQYF.

The chain uses TRBV7-3 and TRBJ2-2, with D perhaps TRBD1 (5 bases). V dropped 5 bases and J dropped 7 bases, with 14 bases sitting between them. Germline V lookup: CDR1 SGHTA, CDR2 FQGTGA. The CDR3 sequence is 14 residues long. Written as DNA, the CDR3 is TGTGCCAGCAGCCCCCCAGGGATGGGCGGGGAGCTGTTTTTT. This sequence encodes CASSPPGMGGELFF.

This clone is a singleton in its sample. CDR3 residues: CASSLAGLDGDTIYF. The CDR3 nucleotides read TGCGCCAGCAGCTTGGCGGGGCTCGACGGAGACACCATATATTTT. The rearrangement joins TRBV5-1 to TRBJ1-3, with D maybe TRBD1 (5 bases). V was clipped by 0 bases and J by 8 bases, with 15 bases between them. The CDR3 sequence is 15 residues long. Germline V gives CDR1 SGHRS, CDR2 YFSETQ.

This rearrangement joins TRBV18 to TRBJ2-1; unclear D gene. This CDR3 is 14 amino acids long. Germline V gives CDR1 KGHSH, CDR2 LQKENI. V lost 5 bases and J lost 6, with 14 bases in between. As DNA, the CDR3 is TGTGCCAGCTCAAACGGTGCCAGCGCCAATGAGCAGTTCTTC. Amino acids: CASSNGASANEQFF.

This chain joins TRBV12-2 and TRBJ2-1. TRBV12-2 is recorded as a pseudogene. CDR3 length: 15 residues. This chain's CDR3 is CASRFRWFGNNEQFF. CDR3 nucleotide sequence: TGTGCAAGTCGCTTCCGGTGGTTCGGAAACAATGAGCAGTTCTTC.

The chain is built from TRBV28 and TRBJ1-1; TRBD1 is a possible D gene (5 bases). V gave up 6 bases and J gave up 1 base, with 6 bases separating them. Germline V CDR1 and CDR2: MDHEN, SYDVKM. This CDR3 contains 12 residues. The CDR3 here is CASRRGNTEAFF. The CDR3 DNA reads as TGTGCCAGCAGGAGGGGGAACACTGAAGCTTTCTTT.

This sequence joins TRBV5-6 and TRBJ2-1, with no clear D. Germline V gene lookup returns CDR1 SGHDT and CDR2 YYEEEE. CDR3 length equals 12 residues. Trimming took 0 bases from V and 12 from J, leaving 10 bases between them. CDR3 loop: CASSLAGSRQFF. CDR3 nucleotide sequence: TGTGCCAGCAGCTTGGCGGGCAGTCGGCAGTTCTTC.

This clone appeared once. The chain is built from TRBV6-1 and TRBJ1-2; D not resolved. The CDR3 sequence is 13 residues long. Trimming pared 6 bases from V and 4 bases from J, leaving 12 bases between. Germline CDR1 is MNHNS and CDR2 is SASEGT. The chain's CDR3 is CASSPLGTYGYTF. DNA for the CDR3: TGTGCCAGCAGCCCACTGGGCACCTATGGCTACACCTTC.

V gene TRBV18 combines with J gene TRBJ1-3; D gene ambiguous. CDR3 length: 14 amino acids. CDR1 and CDR2 (germline): KGHSH, LQKENI. Trimming left V 4 bases short and J 0 bases short, with 7 bases between. The CDR3 region is CASSLGISGNTIYF. The DNA for the CDR3 is TGTGCCAGCTCACTAGGGATCTCTGGAAACACCATATATTTT.

The rearrangement uses TRBV4-1 and TRBJ2-7; the D gene is possibly TRBD1 (6 bases). This CDR3 region has 17 residues. With 0 bases removed from V and 1 base from J, the gap between germline ends came to 16 bases. Germline-derived CDR1 and CDR2 are MGHRA and YSYEKL. The CDR3 protein is CASSQDQAGQLSYEQYF. The CDR3 nucleotides read TGCGCCAGCAGCCAAGATCAGGCCGGACAGCTGTCCTACGAGCAGTACTTC.

The V gene is TRBV5-1, the J gene TRBJ2-1, with D possibly TRBD1 on 5 matching bases. The CDR3 runs to 16 residues. CDR1 SGHRS and CDR2 YFSETQ come from the germline V gene. V was trimmed by 4 bases and J by 5 bases, leaving 19 bases between them. CDR3 DNA sequence: TGCGCCAGCAGCCCCGGACGTGGGGCGTGGGACAATGAGCAGTTCTTC. This translates into CASSPGRGAWDNEQFF.

The rearrangement uses TRBV5-1 and TRBJ2-1, with 8 bases aligning to TRBD1. The CDR3 length is 12 residues. V lost 4 bases and J lost 12; bases outside the gene matches: 6. The germline gives CDR1 SGHRS, CDR2 YFSETQ. The CDR3 nucleotides are TGCGCCAGCAGCACCCGGACAGGGAGGCAGTTCTTC. It translates to CASSTRTGRQFF.

The rearrangement links TRBV5-1 to TRBJ1-4; 8 bases are shared with TRBD1. Germline trimming cut 8 bases from V and 3 bases from J; bases unmatched to any gene: 3. The CDR3 sequence is 13 residues long. Looked up from germline, CDR1 is SGHRS and CDR2 is YFSETQ. The CDR3 coding sequence is TGCGCCAGTACGACAGGGGCTAATGAAAAACTGTTTTTT. It is translated as CASTTGANEKLFF.

The CDR3 nucleotides are TGTGCCAGCAGCTTAGCGAGGCAGGGGGACTATGAGCAGTTCTTC. Translation: CASSLARQGDYEQFF. This chain links TRBV11-2 with TRBJ2-1; a weak D match, TRBD1 (7 bases). V was shortened by 1 base and J by 8 bases, with 15 bases between the two germline ends. The CDR3 covers 15 residues. Germline V gene sequence: CDR1 SGHAT, CDR2 FQNNGV.

This clone was counted a single time. The chain joins TRBV19 to TRBJ2-3; the D gene could be TRBD1 or TRBD2 (6 bases each). The CDR3 has 11 amino acids. The germline V gene encodes CDR1 LNHDA and CDR2 SQIVND (reference sequence). Trimming left V 8 bases short and J 6 bases short, with 9 bases between. CDR3 in DNA: TGTGCCAGTGGAGGGGGGGATACGCAGTATTTT. It specifies CASGGGDTQYF.

The rearrangement links TRBV10-2 to TRBJ2-7; D perhaps matches TRBD2 (5 bases). The V gene lost 2 bases and the J gene lost 0 bases, with 11 bases spanning the gap. Germline CDR1 and CDR2: WSHSY and SAAADI. This CDR3 spans 15 amino acids. As DNA, the CDR3 is TGCGCCAGCAGTGAGCCGGGAACGGGCTCCTACGAGCAGTACTTC. It is translated as CASSEPGTGSYEQYF.

The chain carries TRBV28 and TRBJ1-5; TRBD1 aligns across 10 bases. The ends lost 6 bases at V and 6 bases at J; junction bases unmatched: 8. CDR3 length: 15 residues. Germline values: CDR1 MDHEN, CDR2 SYDVKM. The CDR3 region is CASSLRDRGTQPQHF. The CDR3 nucleotides are TGTGCCAGCAGCCTCCGGGACAGGGGTACTCAGCCCCAGCATTTT.

This chain uses TRBV19 with TRBJ1-2, with TRBD1 as a possible D gene (6 bases). Germline values: CDR1 LNHDA, CDR2 SQIVND (reference sequence). Trimming removed 8 bases from V and 7 bases from J, with 17 bases in between. The CDR3 is 13 residues long. The CDR3 here is CASWTVGVFGYTF. In nucleotides, the CDR3 is TGTGCCAGTTGGACAGTCGGCGTATTTGGCTACACCTTC.

The J gene is TRBJ2-7, the V gene TRBV4-2; TRBD1 agrees at 7 bases. The CDR3 totals 13 residues. V trimming: 3 bases; J trimming: 4 bases; junction bases outside the gene matches: 3. Germline CDR1 LGHNA, CDR2 YNFKEQ. The CDR3 reads CASSQGQLYEQYF. CDR3 bases: TGTGCCAGCAGCCAGGGACAGCTTTACGAGCAGTACTTC.

This chain uses TRBV18 with TRBJ1-5; D is unclear. Germline loops: CDR1 KGHSH, CDR2 LQKENI. CDR3 length: 15 residues. Between the trimmed V and J ends, which lost 4 bases and 2 bases, there was a span of 12 bases. CDR3 nucleotides: TGTGCCAGCTCACAATCGGGCTTCGGCAATCAGCCCCAGCATTTT. This codes for CASSQSGFGNQPQHF. The whole variable domain, filled in from reference TRBV18 and TRBJ1-5, reads NAGVMQNPRHLVRRRGQEARLRCSPMKGHSHVYWYRQLPEEGLKFMVYLQKENIIDESGMPKERFSAEFPKEGPSILRIQQVVRGDSAAYFCASSQSGFGNQPQHFGDGTRLSIL.

The chain couples TRBV30 to TRBJ1-4; D not resolved. V lost 0 bases and J lost 4, with 9 bases in between. CDR1 and CDR2 (germline): GTSNPN, SVGIG (reference sequence). There are 14 residues in the CDR3. Here the CDR3 reads CAWSVFQLNEKLFF. Written as DNA, the CDR3 is TGTGCCTGGAGTGTCTTCCAGCTTAATGAAAAACTGTTTTTT.